Below, 15 T cell receptor beta chains from the same sample are listed, as sequenced in a study of cytomegalovirus exposure and HLA in healthy donors. Both 60 Vbeta primers and 13 Jbeta primers went into the PCR. Some clones are missing from TCRdb's copy, which holds only in-frame ones; the method was immunoSEQ multiplex PCR. The sample lists about 190,000 clones, around 83% seen once, with 1.1% in the top ten. The material sequenced was PBMCs. These receptors came from a woman aged 40 to 50 in good health and CMV-seronegative.

The V and J genes are TRBV7-9 and TRBJ1-4; 7 bases match TRBD1. The V segment lost 5 bases and the J segment 6 bases; nucleotides outside the gene matches: 6. Germline V gene sequence: CDR1 SEHNR, CDR2 FQNEAQ (reference sequence). The CDR3 has 14 residues. The CDR3 region is CASSRGQHDEKLFF. The CDR3, as DNA: TGTGCCAGCAGCAGGGGACAGCATGATGAAAAACTGTTTTTT.

The chain is built from TRBV19 and TRBJ1-2; 10 bases agree with TRBD1. Germline V gene lookup returns CDR1 LNHDA and CDR2 SQIVND (reference sequence). The CDR3 is made up of 17 amino acids. The V gene end was trimmed by 5 bases and the J gene end by 4 bases; junction bases not matched to a gene: 13. The chain's CDR3 is CASSPLAGTGAIYGYTF. The CDR3, as DNA: TGTGCCAGTAGTCCCTTAGCCGGGACAGGGGCTATCTATGGCTACACCTTC. The full variable domain, with the rest looked up from reference TRBV19 and TRBJ1-2, is DGGITQSPKYLFRKEGQNVTLSCEQNLNHDAMYWYRQDPGQGLRLIYYSQIVNDFQKGDIAEGYSVSREKKESFPLTVTSAQKNPTAFYLCASSPLAGTGAIYGYTFGSGTRLTVV.

In this sample, this clone turned up a few times. The J gene is TRBJ1-3, the V gene TRBV7-9, with 7 bases lining up with TRBD1. Trimming cost V 3 bases and J 4 bases; bases outside gene matches: 9. Germline values: CDR1 SEHNR, CDR2 FQNEAQ (reference sequence). This CDR3 spans 16 amino acids. CDR3 sequence (DNA): TGTGCCAGCAGCTTTTCAGGGGGGCCTACCGGAAACACCATATATTTT. Translated: CASSFSGGPTGNTIYF. Supplemented by reference TRBV7-9 and TRBJ1-3, the full variable domain reads DTGVSQNPRHKITKRGQNVTFRCDPISEHNRLYWYRQTLGQGPEFLTYFQNEAQLEKSRLLSDRFSAERPKGSFSTLEIQRTEQGDSAMYLCASSFSGGPTGNTIYFGEGSWLTVV.

The rearrangement uses TRBV9 and TRBJ1-2, with 9 bases lining up with TRBD1. The V gene end was trimmed by 2 bases and the J gene end by 5 bases; junction bases not matched to a gene: 4. CDR3 length equals 14 residues. The V gene's germline CDR1 is SGDLS and CDR2 YYNGEE. This CDR3 reads CASSVAGTGYGYTF. Written as DNA, the CDR3 is TGTGCCAGCAGCGTCGCCGGGACAGGGTATGGCTACACCTTC.

The table lists this clone with a few counts. The V gene is TRBV9, the J gene TRBJ1-1, with 7 positions matching TRBD1. The length of the CDR3 is 15 residues. J lost 1 base, V lost 0 bases, and 3 bases had no gene match. Germline loops: CDR1 SGDLS, CDR2 YYNGEE. The CDR3 loop is CASSVGGQPNTEAFF. CDR3 bases: TGTGCCAGCAGCGTAGGGGGACAGCCGAACACTGAAGCTTTCTTT.

The chain links TRBV2 to TRBJ1-1; 9 bases map to TRBD1. Germline V gene lookup returns CDR1 SNHLY and CDR2 FYNNEI. The CDR3 length is 15 residues. V trimming: 4 bases; J trimming: 6 bases; junction bases outside the gene matches: 9. CDR3 in amino acids: CASSVRDRDAPEAFF. CDR3 bases: TGTGCCAGCAGTGTAAGGGACAGGGATGCGCCTGAAGCTTTCTTT.

This clone was picked up one time. This chain connects TRBV9 to TRBJ2-2; 10 positions match TRBD1. V lost 7 bases to trimming and J lost 2 bases; unmatched junction nucleotides: 2. Germline CDR1 is SGDLS and CDR2 is YYNGEE. CDR3 length: 14 residues. The CDR3: CASGDRGNTGELFF. DNA of the CDR3: TGTGCCAGCGGGGACAGGGGTAACACCGGGGAGCTGTTTTTT.

This clone has just a few counts. This chain links TRBV10-2 with TRBJ2-6; 9 bases align to TRBD1. This CDR3 is built from 17 residues. Germline V lookup: CDR1 WSHSY, CDR2 SAAADI. The ends lost 5 bases at V and 1 base at J; junction bases unmatched: 6. This CDR3 is CASSWDREWSGANVLTF. The CDR3 coding sequence is TGCGCCAGCAGTTGGGACAGGGAGTGGTCTGGGGCCAACGTCCTGACTTTC.

The chain has TRBV7-9 and TRBJ2-7; 7 bases map to TRBD2. The germline gives CDR1 SEHNR, CDR2 FQNEAQ (reference sequence). CDR3 length: 15 amino acids. Unmatched junction bases numbered 7, after V lost 1 base and J lost 4 bases. The CDR3: CASSLEDWRGYEQYF. In nucleotides, the CDR3 is TGTGCCAGCAGCTTAGAAGACTGGCGGGGGTACGAGCAGTACTTC.

This clone was detected once. The V call is TRBV7-2, the J call TRBJ2-7, with 7 bases identical to TRBD1. J was trimmed by 3 bases and V by 5 bases; bases with no gene match: 7. The CDR3 is made up of 14 amino acids. The germline CDR1 and CDR2 sequences are SGHTA and FQGNSA. In DNA form, the CDR3 reads TGTGCCAGCAGCCTCCGACAGGGCTACTACGAGCAGTACGTC. It is translated as CASSLRQGYYEQYV.

This clone has only a few counts. V and J are TRBV7-2 and TRBJ1-5, with D perhaps matching TRBD1 (5 bases). CDR1 is SGHTA, CDR2 FQGNSA, per germline. The length of the CDR3 is 15 residues. V lost 5 bases to trimming and J lost 2 bases, with 13 bases between them. CDR3 in DNA: TGTGCCAGCAGCCCGACAGTAGGCGGCAATCAGCCCCAGCATTTT. Translated, it gives CASSPTVGGNQPQHF.

There are a few counts of this clone. This chain joins TRBV14 and TRBJ1-1; 8 nucleotides line up with TRBD1. Trimming at V came to 0 bases and at J to 5 bases, leaving 5 bases not matched to a gene. The CDR3 consists of 15 residues. Germline CDR1 SGHDN, CDR2 FVKESK. The CDR3 nucleotides are TGTGCCAGCAGCCAAGAGGACAGGGTAGGAACTGAAGCTTTCTTT. It encodes CASSQEDRVGTEAFF.

The chain employs TRBV9 and TRBJ1-4; no definite D call. Between the trimmed V and J ends, which lost 0 bases and 4 bases, there was a span of 4 bases. The CDR3 has 13 residues. From germline, CDR1 is SGDLS and CDR2 YYNGEE. For the CDR3, the DNA is TGTGCCAGCAGCGTAGAACTTAATGAAAAACTGTTTTTT. Translating it yields CASSVELNEKLFF.

V is TRBV5-6 and J is TRBJ2-3; 7 nucleotides align to TRBD1. CDR1 and CDR2 from the germline V gene are SGHDT and YYEEEE. Trimming at V came to 6 bases and at J to 7 bases, leaving 11 bases not matched to a gene. The CDR3 sequence is 14 residues long. The CDR3 DNA is TGTGCCAGCACCCTTAGGGGGACAGCAAATACGCAGTATTTT. Translated: CASTLRGTANTQYF.

The chain combines TRBV6-5 with TRBJ2-5; TRBD2 is a possible D gene (5 bases). The length of the CDR3 is 14 residues. Trimming stripped 0 bases from V and 5 bases from J, with 10 bases between. Germline lookup yields CDR1 MNHEY and CDR2 SVGAGI. The CDR3 protein is CASSYSLAGETQYF. CDR3 nucleotide sequence: TGTGCCAGCAGTTACTCGCTAGCCGGGGAGACCCAGTACTTC.